Listed below are T cell receptor beta chains from one sample, sequenced in a study of tumour-infiltrating T cells in Burkitt lymphoma. TCRdb keeps only in-frame clones here, not all; method: immunoSEQ multiplex PCR. The repertoire has around 46,000 clones, 30% to 40% of them found once; the top ten carry roughly 2.8%. Material for sequencing was tumor tissue. The receptor set was obtained from a human donor with Burkitt lymphoma. The CDR3 runs from the conserved cysteine through the conserved F or W. A D gene is named only where the DNA matches it firmly. Clone size is not always given. Where it is, it says once, few, many or a class for expanded clones.

abundance	v_gene	d_gene	j_gene	CDR3aa	CDR3nt
once	TRBV5-1	TRBD2	TRBJ2-1	CASSLGRVRDEQFF	TGCGCCAGCAGCTTAGGGAGGGTAAGGGATGAGCAGTTCTTC
NA	TRBV5-1	TRBD1	TRBJ2-7	CASSAGQGNYEQYF	TGCGCCAGCAGCGCGGGACAGGGTAACTACGAGCAGTACTTC
NA	TRBV19	NA	TRBJ2-7	CATKVGQGSYEQYF	TGTGCCACGAAGGTGGGGCAGGGGAGCTACGAGCAGTACTTC
few	TRBV7-3	TRBD1	TRBJ2-3	CASSVLDRSDTQYF	TGTGCCAGCAGCGTCCTGGACAGGTCAGATACGCAGTATTTT
NA	TRBV30	NA	TRBJ2-6	CARRGYGANVLTF	TGTGCCAGGAGGGGCTACGGGGCCAACGTCCTGACTTTC
few	TRBV29-1	TRBD1	TRBJ1-2	CSVGTGPSTF	TGCAGCGTTGGGACAGGCCCCTCCACCTTC
NA	TRBV19	NA	TRBJ1-2	CASSIEARIGYGYTF	TGTGCCAGTAGTATAGAAGCCCGGATAGGCTATGGCTACACCTTC
NA	TRBV29-1	NA	TRBJ2-5	CSVPRGGQETQYF	TGCAGCGTTCCCAGGGGGGGGCAAGAGACCCAGTACTTC
few	TRBV5-4	TRBD1	TRBJ2-1	CASSPRTGSEQFF	TGTGCCAGCAGCCCCCGGACAGGGAGTGAGCAGTTCTTC
few	TRBV4-3	TRBD1	TRBJ2-1	CASSQDWDRAQFF	TGCGCCAGCAGCCAAGATTGGGACAGAGCGCAGTTCTTC
NA	TRBV7-9	NA	TRBJ2-7	CASSPGLQSSYEQYF	TGTGCCAGCAGCCCGGGACTTCAGAGCTCCTACGAGCAGTACTTC
NA	TRBV6-1	NA	TRBJ2-1	CASSKRGNEQFF	TGTGCCAGCAGTAAAAGGGGGAATGAGCAGTTCTTC
NA	TRBV18	NA	TRBJ1-1	CASSPASWHNTEAFF	TGTGCCAGCTCCCCGGCGAGTTGGCATAACACTGAAGCTTTCTTT
NA	TRBV18	TRBD1	TRBJ1-6	CASSPLDRDSPLHF	TGTGCCAGCTCACCATTGGACAGGGATTCACCCCTCCACTTT
few	TRBV27	NA	TRBJ2-3	CASSLGLPQIDTQYF	TGTGCCAGCAGTTTAGGGCTACCACAGATAGATACGCAGTATTTT